The T cell receptor (beta chain) described here comes from a study of cytomegalovirus exposure and HLA in healthy donors. Study results and limitations: The authors reported that TCR beta sequences could predict HLA-A and HLA-B alleles. These predictions were accurate for most subjects in the first cohort. By HLA locus, TCR association rates varied in a later analysis, with DRB1 showing the most and HLA-C the fewest.

Primers included in the PCR were 60 Vbeta and 13 Jbeta primers. Generated by immunoSEQ multiplex PCR, the TCRdb table keeps only in-frame clones and is missing some. The sample has tens of thousands of clones, approximately 79% seen once. To note about this clone: Its target is unknown.

Germline CDR1 is MNHNY and CDR2 is SVGAGI (reference sequence). The CDR3 totals 15 residues. V lost 6 bases, J lost 4 bases, and 7 bases stayed unmatched. This rearrangement joins TRBV6-6 to TRBJ2-1; 9 bases are a match to TRBD2. Specimen: PBMCs. This TCR derives from a young woman in good health and CMV-seronegative. The CDR3 region has the DNA TGTGCCAGCAGCCATAGCGGGAGTCGTTACAATGAGCAGTTCTTC. As protein: CASSHSGSRYNEQFF.